The 11 T cell receptor beta chains listed next were all sequenced from one sample in a study of OX40 agonist ivuxolimab in advanced cancers. The data were produced by immunoSEQ multiplex PCR, yet TCRdb's version contains in-frame clones alone and is incomplete. The data contain about 95,000 clones, approximately 85% of them singletons. Sequences were derived from CD4+ or CD8+ T cells sorted from blood, sampled in a trial of the OX40 agonist ivuxolimab. The receptors come from an adult with an advanced solid tumor such as melanoma, head and neck, liver or kidney cancer.

The V and J genes are TRBV11-2 and TRBJ2-7; 7 bases are shared with TRBD2. Trimming cost V 0 bases and J 2 bases; bases outside gene matches: 7. The germline V gene encodes CDR1 SGHAT and CDR2 FQNNGV. CDR3 length equals 16 residues. This chain's CDR3 is CASSLELAGDAYEQYF. DNA of the CDR3: TGTGCCAGCAGCTTAGAATTGGCGGGAGACGCCTACGAGCAGTACTTC.

This sequence joins TRBV11-2 and TRBJ2-6, with 7 bases matching TRBD1. The CDR3 sequence is 19 residues long. Per germline, CDR1 SGHAT and CDR2 FQNNGV. V lost 7 bases and J lost 0; bases outside the gene matches: 15. Written as DNA, the CDR3 is TGTGCCAGCACCACTCACAGGGGTTGGGTCTCCTCTGGGGCCAACGTCCTGACTTTC. Translating it yields CASTTHRGWVSSGANVLTF.

This clone was picked up a small number of times. J is TRBJ2-6 and V is TRBV28; D possibly corresponds to TRBD1 (7 bases). Germline-derived CDR1 and CDR2 are MDHEN and SYDVKM. The length of the CDR3 is 17 residues. V lost 7 bases to trimming and J lost 0 bases, with 16 bases between them. CDR3 residues: CASTPRGRDSGANVLTF. The CDR3 coding sequence is TGTGCCAGCACCCCGAGGGGGCGGGACTCTGGGGCCAACGTCCTGACTTTC.

This chain uses TRBV4-2 with TRBJ1-1; D not certain. CDR3 size: 14 residues. Trimming removed 0 bases at V and 7 bases at J, with 12 bases between. Germline V gene sequence: CDR1 LGHNA, CDR2 YNFKEQ. The CDR3 spells CASSQESRTDEAFF. The CDR3 DNA reads as TGTGCCAGCAGCCAAGAAAGCAGAACAGATGAAGCTTTCTTT.

The chain combines TRBV4-1 with TRBJ2-1, with unresolved D. Trimming removed 2 bases at V and 0 bases at J, with 8 bases between. The germline CDR1 and CDR2 sequences are MGHRA and YSYEKL. CDR3 length equals 15 residues. Here the CDR3 reads CASSQSRGSYNEQFF. The CDR3 nucleotides are TGCGCCAGCAGCCAATCTAGAGGCTCCTACAATGAGCAGTTCTTC.

The chain joins TRBV27 to TRBJ2-2; D unclear. The germline V gene encodes CDR1 MNHEY and CDR2 SMNVEV (reference sequence). Trimming shortened V by 2 bases and J by 4 bases, and 8 bases separated the two germline ends. This CDR3 spans 14 amino acids. CDR3 nucleotides: TGTGCCAGCAGTTTAGGGTTCCTCACCGGGGAGCTGTTTTTT. It codes for CASSLGFLTGELFF.

The V call is TRBV7-9, the J call TRBJ1-1, with D unresolved. With 2 bases removed from V and 0 bases from J, the gap between germline ends came to 7 bases. The CDR3 covers 14 residues. The germline V gene has CDR1 SEHNR and CDR2 FQNEAQ (reference sequence). The CDR3 DNA reads TGTGCCAGCAGCTTACGGTCAGTGAACACTGAAGCTTTCTTT. It yields the protein CASSLRSVNTEAFF.

The rearrangement joins TRBV15 to TRBJ2-1; D may be TRBD2 (7 bases). Trimming took off 0 bases at V and 6 bases at J, with 15 bases between the two ends. The CDR3 has 16 residues. Germline lookup yields CDR1 LNHNV and CDR2 YYDKDF (reference sequence). The CDR3 nucleotides are TGTGCCACCAGCAGAGATCGGTCGGGGGGCGGCAATGAGCAGTTCTTC. Its translation is CATSRDRSGGGNEQFF.

The chain combines TRBV18 with TRBJ2-1; the match to TRBD2 covers 11 bases. Germline V CDR1 and CDR2: KGHSH, LQKENI. The CDR3 spans 15 residues. Germline trimming cut 3 bases from V and 4 bases from J; bases unmatched to any gene: 2. The CDR3 coding sequence is TGTGCCAGCTCACCTACTAGCGGGGGATACAATGAGCAGTTCTTC. Its translation is CASSPTSGGYNEQFF. Supplemented by reference TRBV18 and TRBJ2-1, the full variable domain reads NAGVMQNPRHLVRRRGQEARLRCSPMKGHSHVYWYRQLPEEGLKFMVYLQKENIIDESGMPKERFSAEFPKEGPSILRIQQVVRGDSAAYFCASSPTSGGYNEQFFGPGTRLTVL.

The chain uses TRBV7-3 and TRBJ2-5; TRBD2 matches at 12 bases. The germline V gene has CDR1 SGHTA and CDR2 FQGTGA. V shed 5 bases and J 7 bases; nucleotides not matched to a gene: 2. The CDR3 has 13 amino acids. The CDR3 sequence: CASSMGLAGTQYF. CDR3 nucleotide sequence: TGTGCCAGCAGCATGGGACTAGCGGGGACCCAGTACTTC.

The V call is TRBV19, the J call TRBJ2-3; TRBD2 agrees at 12 bases. This CDR3 is built from 17 residues. Germline CDR1 reads LNHDA; CDR2 reads SQIVND (reference sequence). V shed 4 bases, J shed 0 bases, and the junction held 5 bases outside the gene matches. CDR3 sequence: CASSKRTSGTSTDTQYF. The CDR3 nucleotides read TGTGCCAGTAGTAAACGGACTAGCGGGACAAGCACAGATACGCAGTATTTT.